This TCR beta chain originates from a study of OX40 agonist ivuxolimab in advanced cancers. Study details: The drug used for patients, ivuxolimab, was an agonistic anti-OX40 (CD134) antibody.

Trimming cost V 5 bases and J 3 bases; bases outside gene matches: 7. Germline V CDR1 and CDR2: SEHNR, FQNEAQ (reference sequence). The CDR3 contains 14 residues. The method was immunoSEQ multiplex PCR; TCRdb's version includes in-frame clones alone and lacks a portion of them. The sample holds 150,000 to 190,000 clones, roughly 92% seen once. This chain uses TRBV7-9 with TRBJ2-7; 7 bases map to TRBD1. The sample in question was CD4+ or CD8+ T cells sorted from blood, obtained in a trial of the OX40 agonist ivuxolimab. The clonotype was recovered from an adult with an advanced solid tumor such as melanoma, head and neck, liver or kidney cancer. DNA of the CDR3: TGTGCCAGCAGCGACGGGACAGCTAGCTACGAGCAGTACTTC. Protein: CASSDGTASYEQYF.